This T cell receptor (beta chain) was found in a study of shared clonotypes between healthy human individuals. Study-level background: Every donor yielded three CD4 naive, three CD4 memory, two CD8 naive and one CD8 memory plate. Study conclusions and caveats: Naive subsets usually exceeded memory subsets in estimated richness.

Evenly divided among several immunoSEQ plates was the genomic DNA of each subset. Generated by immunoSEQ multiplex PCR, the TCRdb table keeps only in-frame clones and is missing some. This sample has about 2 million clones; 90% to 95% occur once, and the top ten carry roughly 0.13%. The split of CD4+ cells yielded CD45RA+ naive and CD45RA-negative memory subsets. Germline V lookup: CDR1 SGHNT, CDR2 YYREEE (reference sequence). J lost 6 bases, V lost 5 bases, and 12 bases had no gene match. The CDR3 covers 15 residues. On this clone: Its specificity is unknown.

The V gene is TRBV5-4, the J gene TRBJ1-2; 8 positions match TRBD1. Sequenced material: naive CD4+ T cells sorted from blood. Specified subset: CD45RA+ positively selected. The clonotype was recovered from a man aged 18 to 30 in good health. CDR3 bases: TGTGCCAGCAGACCACAGGGGGGTAGCGGAAATGGCTACACCTTC. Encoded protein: CASRPQGGSGNGYTF.